This TCR beta chain was recorded in a study of cytomegalovirus exposure and HLA in healthy donors. Broader study findings: Confirmation in vitro established that a few CMV-associated chains were specific for CMV antigens. Later, an analysis showed that TCR beta chains associated with HLA were more clonally expanded than others that were equally common. Productive rates of about 87% or about 30% were seen for most TCR beta V segments in an earlier analysis.

Though nominally healthy at sampling, donors likely had unrecorded immune exposures. This clone was counted a single time. Its matching antigen is unknown. This PCR relied on a set of 60 Vbeta primers and 13 Jbeta primers. TCRdb keeps only in-frame clones here, not all; method: immunoSEQ multiplex PCR. The sample lists 65,000 or so clones; about 80% were seen once. The source is a woman aged 35 to 49 in good health and CMV-seropositive. Sequenced sample: PBMCs.

As DNA, the CDR3 is TGTGCCAGCAGTTTATCGGGCAGGGGGCCCCGCTACGAGCAGTACTTC. As protein: CASSLSGRGPRYEQYF. The chain employs TRBV27 and TRBJ2-7; TRBD1 matches 8 bases. The V gene's germline CDR1 is MNHEY and CDR2 SMNVEV (reference sequence). Trimming cost V 0 bases and J 3 bases; bases outside gene matches: 7. The CDR3 has 16 residues.